The 29 T cell receptor beta chains below come from one sample, sequenced in a study of vaccination effects on CD4 cells after COVID-19. For these TCRs, the target antigens are not known. ViraFEST expansion of antigen-specific CD4+ T cells with viral peptide pools preceded sequencing. Isolation of CD4+ T cells took place after around 10 days of culture. Previously uninfected by SARS-CoV-2, the vaccine recipients also showed negative nucleocapsid antibodies. Clones were sequenced by immunoSEQ multiplex PCR, and TCRdb holds only the in-frame ones, with some missing. The sample yields fewer than 30,000 clones, around 80% seen once. The input for sequencing was CD4+ T cells from PBMCs cultured with SARS-CoV-2 spike peptides, taken before COVID-19 vaccination. These receptors originate from a human donor who received a COVID-19 vaccine.

This clone has just one count. The rearrangement links TRBV2 to TRBJ2-6; D gene uncertain. CDR1 is SNHLY and CDR2 is FYNNEI in the germline V gene. V shed 4 bases and J shed 2 bases, with 0 bases lying between them. The CDR3 runs to 12 residues. CDR3 in DNA: TGTGCCAGCAGTGCTGGGGCCAACGTCCTGACTTTC. Translated: CASSAGANVLTF.

This clone is medium-sized (0.01 to 0.1%) within its sample. The chain uses TRBV5-4 and TRBJ1-1; possibly TRBD1 for D (5 bases). V was cut by 2 bases and J by 4 bases, with 6 bases left in between. The CDR3 covers 12 residues. Germline CDR1 is SGHNT and CDR2 is YYREEE (reference sequence). The CDR3 sequence: CASSFDSTEAFF. The DNA for the CDR3 is TGTGCCAGCAGCTTTGACAGCACTGAAGCTTTCTTT.

The rearrangement links TRBV18 to TRBJ1-2; TRBD1 matches 7 bases. Losses at the gene ends were 6 bases for V and 8 bases for J; bases not matched to a gene: 9. Germline V gene data show CDR1 as KGHSH and CDR2 as LQKENI. The CDR3 extends over 13 amino acids. The CDR3: CASSQQGSGGYTF. The CDR3 DNA reads as TGTGCCAGCTCCCAACAGGGGTCTGGGGGCTACACCTTC.

In its sample, this clone was seen a few times. This sequence joins TRBV12-3 or TRBV12-4 and TRBJ1-1; D is ambiguous. Trimming pared 3 bases from V and 7 bases from J, leaving 6 bases between. The length of the CDR3 is 11 residues. The CDR3 is CASSLGYEAFF. The CDR3, as DNA: TGTGCCAGCAGTTTGGGGTATGAAGCTTTCTTT.

This clone was observed a single time. The V gene is TRBV9, the J gene TRBJ2-7; 9 bases fit TRBD2. The CDR3 runs 15 residues. Per germline, CDR1 SGDLS and CDR2 YYNGEE. V shed 0 bases and J 3 bases; nucleotides not matched to a gene: 4. The CDR3 region is CASSVGASGDYEQYF. The CDR3 region has the DNA TGTGCCAGCAGCGTAGGGGCTAGCGGGGACTACGAGCAGTACTTC. The complete variable domain, with remaining parts taken from reference TRBV9 and TRBJ2-7, reads DSGVTQTPKHLITATGQRVTLRCSPRSGDLSVYWYQQSLDQGLQFLIQYYNGEERAKGNILERFSAQQFPDLHSELNLSSLELGDSALYFCASSVGASGDYEQYFGPGTRLTVT.

The chain uses TRBV19 and TRBJ2-5; TRBD2 matches at 7 bases. Unmatched junction bases numbered 12, after V lost 6 bases and J lost 5 bases. This CDR3 has 15 residues. Germline V lookup: CDR1 LNHDA, CDR2 SQIVND (reference sequence). CDR3 sequence (DNA): TGTGCCAGTAGCGTCCGGGGGGAACGAAGGGAGACCCAGTACTTC. Translation: CASSVRGERRETQYF.

Only a few counts were recorded for this clone. The CDR3 here is CASSDPSWESGYTF. In DNA, the CDR3 is TGTGCCAGCAGCGACCCCAGTTGGGAGAGTGGCTACACCTTC. This sequence joins TRBV3-1 (or the pseudogene TRBV3-2) and TRBJ1-2, with unresolved D. The ends were cut back, 5 bases at V and 7 bases at J, with 17 bases in the middle. Germline V lookup: CDR1 LGHDT, CDR2 YNNKEL (reference sequence). This CDR3 is 14 amino acids long.

This clone was seen only once. This chain links TRBV4-2 with TRBJ2-5; maybe TRBD2 (5 bases). Trimming removed 1 base from V and 1 base from J, with 10 bases in between. This CDR3 comprises 15 residues. Germline V CDR1 and CDR2: LGHNA, YNFKEQ. The CDR3 region is CASSQGRSGQETQYF. CDR3 nucleotides: TGTGCCAGCAGCCAAGGGAGGAGTGGCCAAGAGACCCAGTACTTC.

The V and J genes are TRBV6-2 or TRBV6-3 and TRBJ1-6; D not certain. V shed 5 bases and J shed 4 bases, with 9 bases lying between them. Germline CDR1 is MNHEY and CDR2 is SVGEGT. This CDR3 has 14 amino acids. The CDR3 sequence: CASSPDGYNSPLHF. The CDR3 nucleotides read TGTGCCAGCAGTCCCGACGGATATAATTCACCCCTCCACTTT.

This chain uses TRBV5-8 with TRBJ2-5; the D gene is possibly TRBD2 (5 bases). CDR3 length: 16 amino acids. Germline V CDR1 and CDR2: SGHTS, YDEGEE. Trimming took 4 bases from V and 1 from J, leaving 17 bases between them. CDR3: CASSLTWTLAQETQYF. Here the CDR3 DNA reads TGTGCCAGCAGCCTTACATGGACTTTGGCCCAAGAGACCCAGTACTTC.

V gene TRBV18 combines with J gene TRBJ2-1; D might be TRBD2 (5 bases). CDR1 is KGHSH and CDR2 is LQKENI in the germline V gene. CDR3 size: 11 residues. V gave up 1 base and J gave up 10 bases, with 5 bases separating them. The CDR3 nucleotides read TGTGCCAGCTCACCACGGGAGGAGCAGTTCTTC. Translation gives CASSPREEQFF.

This chain uses TRBV29-1 with TRBJ2-2; no definite D call. This CDR3 is 13 amino acids long. The V gene lost 0 bases and the J gene lost 5 bases, with 7 bases spanning the gap. CDR1 SQVTM and CDR2 ANQGSEA come from the germline V gene. The CDR3 region has the DNA TGCAGCGTTGAAGATCTCGCGACCGGGGAGCTGTTTTTT. Its translation: CSVEDLATGELFF.

This chain connects TRBV28 to TRBJ1-1; perhaps TRBD1 as D (5 bases). The CDR3 is made up of 15 amino acids. Trimming removed 0 bases at V and 6 bases at J, with 14 bases between. The germline gives CDR1 MDHEN, CDR2 SYDVKM. CDR3 in DNA: TGTGCCAGCAGTTTATGGAGGGACCGCCGCGCTGAAGCTTTCTTT. Translated, it gives CASSLWRDRRAEAFF. The full variable domain, its missing parts supplied by reference TRBV28 and TRBJ1-1, is DVKVTQSSRYLVKRTGEKVFLECVQDMDHENMFWYRQDPGLGLRLIYFSYDVKMKEKGDIPEGYSVSREKKERFSLILESASTNQTSMYLCASSLWRDRRAEAFFGQGTRLTVV.

This sequence joins TRBV12-3 or TRBV12-4 and TRBJ2-1; D unclear. CDR3 length: 13 amino acids. V was pared by 1 base and J by 8 bases, with 9 bases between. In nucleotides, the CDR3 is TGTGCCAGCAGTTTAGGTGGAAAGGATGAGCAGTTCTTC. This translates into CASSLGGKDEQFF.

J is TRBJ2-1 and V is TRBV5-1, with TRBD1 identical over 8 bases. This CDR3 contains 15 residues. V gave up 2 bases and J gave up 7 bases; unmatched junction bases: 8. Germline assignment: CDR1 SGHRS and CDR2 YFSETQ. CDR3 sequence: CASSFLAGGGNEQFF. CDR3 nucleotide sequence: TGCGCCAGCAGCTTTTTGGCAGGGGGCGGGAATGAGCAGTTCTTC.

The chain has TRBV6-5 and TRBJ1-1, with a weak D call TRBD1 (5 bases). The V gene lost 7 bases and the J gene lost 5 bases, with 14 bases spanning the gap. CDR1 is MNHEY and CDR2 is SVGAGI in the germline V gene. The CDR3 covers 13 residues. This chain's CDR3 is CASTTGLGTEAFF. CDR3 DNA: TGTGCCAGCACCACAGGTCTGGGGACTGAAGCTTTCTTT.

This chain uses TRBV6-6 with TRBJ1-1, with D uncertain. The CDR3 sequence is 15 residues long. Germline assignment: CDR1 MNHNY and CDR2 SVGAGI (reference sequence). Trimming cost V 0 bases and J 5 bases, with 13 bases left between them. CDR3 DNA: TGTGCCAGCAGTTACTCGACGCAGATGGGGACTGAAGCTTTCTTT. Its protein is CASSYSTQMGTEAFF.

This clone has more than one count but fewer than ten. The V call is TRBV6-5, the J call TRBJ1-5; TRBD1 is a possible D gene (5 bases). V lost 6 bases, J lost 0 bases, and 12 bases lay in between. The CDR3 covers 15 residues. Per germline, CDR1 MNHEY and CDR2 SVGAGI. DNA of the CDR3: TGTGCCAGCAGAGAGGACATTGATAGCAATCAGCCCCAGCATTTT. It codes for CASREDIDSNQPQHF.

The J gene is TRBJ1-3, the V gene TRBV7-2; D gene uncertain. CDR3 length: 17 amino acids. V lost 5 bases to trimming and J lost 4 bases, with 21 bases between them. The germline V gene encodes CDR1 SGHTA and CDR2 FQGNSA. In DNA form, the CDR3 reads TGTGCCAGCAGCCGTGGGAGGAGAGGAAAAGGAGGAAACACCATATATTTT. Protein product: CASSRGRRGKGGNTIYF.

A remark on this clone: One end of the junction is discordant with germline, which a read error may explain. This rearrangement joins TRBV7-7 to TRBJ2-5; D remains unclear. Germline loops: CDR1 SSHAT, CDR2 FNYEAQ (reference sequence). The CDR3 is 17 amino acids. CDR3 nucleotide sequence: TGTGCTAGCAGCTATTCCCCGGCGGCCAGCGTGGAAGAGACCCAGTACTTC. This sequence encodes CASSYSPAASVEETQYF. Drawing the rest from reference TRBV7-7 and TRBJ2-5, the complete variable domain is GAGVSQSPRYKVTKRGQDVTLRCDPISSHATLYWYQQALGQGPEFLTYFNYEAQPDKSGLPSDRFSAERPEGSISTLTIQRTEQRDSAMYRCASSYSPAASVEETQYFGPGTRLLVL.

The chain employs TRBV7-9 and TRBJ2-7, with D tentatively TRBD1 (5 bases). With 1 base removed from V and 1 base from J, the gap between germline ends came to 8 bases. Per germline, CDR1 SEHNR and CDR2 FQNEAQ (reference sequence). The CDR3 has 14 amino acids. CDR3 sequence (DNA): TGTGCCAGCAGCTTAGGCAGGGCTTCCTACGAGCAGTACTTC. This encodes CASSLGRASYEQYF.

J is TRBJ1-2 and V is TRBV5-1; TRBD1 aligns across 12 bases. Germline-derived CDR1 and CDR2 are SGHRS and YFSETQ. The CDR3 spans 14 residues. The V gene end was trimmed by 4 bases and the J gene end by 2 bases; junction bases not matched to a gene: 0. The CDR3 loop reads CASSGTGGNYGYTF. As DNA, the CDR3 is TGCGCCAGCAGCGGGACAGGGGGCAACTATGGCTACACCTTC.

CDR3 DNA sequence: TGTGCCAGCAGTTACTCGAGGGGGTACGGGGAAAAACTGTTTTTT. It encodes CASSYSRGYGEKLFF. J is TRBJ1-4 and V is TRBV6-2 or TRBV6-3; weak D call: TRBD1 (6 bases). This CDR3 is built from 15 residues. CDR1 MNHEY and CDR2 SVGEGT come from the germline V gene. V lost 0 bases and J lost 8, with 13 bases in between.

This clone was counted between two and nine times. This chain joins TRBV6-5 and TRBJ1-2; D call uncertain. The CDR3 is 14 residues long. Trimming stripped 6 bases from V and 0 bases from J, with 11 bases between. From germline, CDR1 is MNHEY and CDR2 SVGAGI. The CDR3 coding sequence is TGTGCCAGCAGAACGGTCCGTCCTAACTATGGCTACACCTTC. Translated, it gives CASRTVRPNYGYTF.

The chain uses TRBV6-1 and TRBJ1-2, with D maybe TRBD1 (5 bases). This CDR3 has 14 residues. Trimming left V 2 bases short and J 8 bases short, with 15 bases between. The germline V gene has CDR1 MNHNS and CDR2 SASEGT. CDR3 loop: CASSERVRGVGYTF. CDR3 sequence (DNA): TGTGCCAGCAGTGAAAGGGTCAGAGGGGTAGGCTACACCTTC.

V is TRBV7-9 and J is TRBJ2-3; 9 bases line up with TRBD2. Trimming took 5 bases from V and 2 from J; bases not matched to a gene: 8. CDR3 length equals 16 residues. The V gene's germline CDR1 is SEHNR and CDR2 FQNEAQ (reference sequence). CDR3 sequence (DNA): TGTGCCAGCAGCCGCGCGGTAGCGGGGGACACAGATACGCAGTATTTT. Translated, it gives CASSRAVAGDTDTQYF.

In nucleotides, the CDR3 is TGTGCCAGCAGCCTAACCCCGGGACAGGAGTCCTATGGCTACACCTTC. Its protein product is CASSLTPGQESYGYTF. This chain uses TRBV28 with TRBJ1-2; TRBD1 aligns across 8 bases. Trimming removed 6 bases from V and 4 bases from J; junction bases left unmatched: 13. The CDR3 consists of 16 residues. Per germline, CDR1 MDHEN and CDR2 SYDVKM.

This chain connects TRBV6-5 to TRBJ2-7; 7 bases agree with TRBD1. CDR1 is MNHEY, CDR2 SVGAGI, per germline. The CDR3 spans 12 residues. The trim removed 6 bases at V and 3 bases at J, leaving 2 bases unmatched. The CDR3 nucleotides read TGTGCCAGCAGGGGACAGATCTACGAGCAGTACTTC. This codes for CASRGQIYEQYF.

This rearrangement joins TRBV2 to TRBJ2-7; 7 positions match TRBD2. The V and J ends lost 6 bases and 5 bases, in that order; junction bases with no gene match: 10. CDR3 length: 14 amino acids. CDR1 is SNHLY, CDR2 FYNNEI, per germline. This CDR3 is CASSLLRTSHEQYF. The CDR3 DNA is TGTGCCAGCAGCCTTCTCAGGACTAGTCACGAGCAGTACTTC.